This T cell receptor beta chain derives from a study of shared clonotypes between healthy human individuals. The CDR3 spans 15 residues. The V and J ends lost 4 bases and 0 bases respectively, with 11 bases between them. Per the germline V gene, CDR1 is SGHRS and CDR2 is YFSETQ. Among the donors, all were Caucasian adults who lived in Nashville, Tennessee. The CD4+ fraction was divided into a CD45RA+ naive subset and a CD45RA-negative memory subset. The table came from immunoSEQ multiplex PCR; TCRdb's copy has only in-frame clones and leaves some out. The repertoire holds about 2.5 million clones, with around 93% as singletons.

This receptor was identified in a man between 18 and 35 years old in good health. Some clones in this sample may be carry-over from other donors' samples. The V and J genes are TRBV5-1 and TRBJ1-5, with D tentatively TRBD1 (5 bases). The sample taken for sequencing was naive CD4+ T cells from PBMCs. The sample's subset: CD45RA+ positively selected. The CDR3 region is CASSPEGRSNQPQHF. CDR3 DNA sequence: TGCGCCAGCAGCCCTGAGGGACGTAGCAATCAGCCCCAGCATTTT.